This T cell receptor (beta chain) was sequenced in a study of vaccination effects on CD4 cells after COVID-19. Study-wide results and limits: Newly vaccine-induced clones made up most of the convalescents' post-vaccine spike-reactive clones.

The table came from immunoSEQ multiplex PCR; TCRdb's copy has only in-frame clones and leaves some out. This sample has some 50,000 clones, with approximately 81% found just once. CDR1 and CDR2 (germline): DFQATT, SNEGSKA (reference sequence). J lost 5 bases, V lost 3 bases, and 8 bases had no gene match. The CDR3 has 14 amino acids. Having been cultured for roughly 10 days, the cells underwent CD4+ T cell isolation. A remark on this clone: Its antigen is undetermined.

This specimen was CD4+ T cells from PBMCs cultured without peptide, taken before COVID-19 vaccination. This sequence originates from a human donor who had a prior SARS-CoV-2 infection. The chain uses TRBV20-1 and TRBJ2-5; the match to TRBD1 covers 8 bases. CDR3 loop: CSASDAGGRETQYF. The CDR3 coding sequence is TGCAGTGCTAGTGACGCAGGGGGCAGGGAGACCCAGTACTTC.